One sample yielded the 15 T cell receptor beta chains listed below, sequenced in a study of blood T cell repertoires in COVID-19. Assay: immunoSEQ multiplex PCR; the TCRdb copy retains only in-frame clones and omits some. Here the sample spans about 160,000 clones, about 80% being singletons. The sample taken for sequencing was PBMCs or T cells enriched from blood (not recorded which). Receptor source: a woman aged 60-75 years who had recovered from COVID-19.

The V and J genes are TRBV19 and TRBJ1-4; D ambiguous. From germline, CDR1 is LNHDA and CDR2 SQIVND (reference sequence). This CDR3 region has 15 residues. Between the trimmed V and J ends, which lost 8 bases and 8 bases, there was a span of 21 bases. This CDR3 is CASGQYQVLQEKLFF. Here the CDR3 DNA reads TGTGCCAGTGGGCAGTACCAGGTGTTGCAGGAAAAACTGTTTTTT.

The chain carries TRBV7-2 and TRBJ2-3, with 8 nucleotides matching TRBD2. Germline V gene data show CDR1 as SGHTA and CDR2 as FQGNSA. CDR3 length equals 16 residues. With 6 bases clipped from V and 1 base from J, the junction kept 9 bases outside the gene matches. The CDR3 reads CASRKGGSGGTDTQYF. CDR3 sequence (DNA): TGTGCCAGCAGAAAGGGGGGTAGCGGGGGCACAGATACGCAGTATTTT.

This clone appeared a single time. The V gene is TRBV6-1, the J gene TRBJ2-3, with a weak D call TRBD2 (6 bases). The CDR3 is 14 residues long. The V and J ends lost 5 bases and 5 bases respectively, with 14 bases between them. The germline CDR1 and CDR2 sequences are MNHNS and SASEGT. In nucleotides, the CDR3 is TGTGCCAGCAGTTATAACGGGGGTAAAGATACGCAGTATTTT. As protein: CASSYNGGKDTQYF.

The genes are TRBV3-1 (or the pseudogene TRBV3-2) and TRBJ2-2; D gene uncertain. CDR1 LGHDT and CDR2 YNNKEL come from the germline V gene (reference sequence). Trimming stripped 2 bases from V and 5 bases from J, with 6 bases between. The CDR3 loop spans 13 amino acids. The CDR3 coding sequence is TGTGCCAGCAGCCAACTTAGTACCGGGGAGCTGTTTTTT. It specifies CASSQLSTGELFF.

The CDR3 DNA reads TGTGCCAGCAGCTGGGACAGGGTAGCAGGTGGCTACACCTTC. This gives the protein CASSWDRVAGGYTF. The V gene is TRBV5-8, the J gene TRBJ1-2; TRBD1 aligns across 9 bases. Germline V gene sequence: CDR1 SGHTS, CDR2 YDEGEE. V shed 3 bases, J shed 7 bases, and the junction held 7 bases outside the gene matches. The CDR3 covers 14 residues.

This clone was detected only a few times. This chain joins TRBV12-5 and TRBJ2-3; D ambiguous. V was pared by 1 base and J by 6 bases, with 8 bases between. Germline assignment: CDR1 LGHNT and CDR2 FRNRAP. This CDR3 region has 13 residues. Here the CDR3 reads CASGLGYGDTQYF. Here the CDR3 DNA reads TGTGCTAGTGGTTTGGGCTACGGGGATACGCAGTATTTT.

The chain links TRBV10-3 to TRBJ2-1; possible D gene TRBD1, 6 bases. Per the germline V gene, CDR1 is ENHRY and CDR2 is SYGVKD. The ends were cut back, 2 bases at V and 0 bases at J, with 20 bases in the middle. This CDR3 is built from 19 residues. CDR3 nucleotides: TGTGCCATCAGTGAGAGGGGTAACAGGGATTTAAGCTCCTACAATGAGCAGTTCTTC. It yields the protein CAISERGNRDLSSYNEQFF.

The V gene is TRBV25-1, the J gene TRBJ2-3; the D gene is possibly TRBD2 (6 bases). Trimming pared 3 bases from V and 0 bases from J, leaving 7 bases between. CDR1 and CDR2 from the germline V gene are MGHDK and SYGVNS. The CDR3 is made up of 14 amino acids. The CDR3 nucleotides are TGTGCCAGCAGTGAGGAGGGGAGCACAGATACGCAGTATTTT. Amino acid sequence: CASSEEGSTDTQYF. The entire variable domain, with the rest obtained from reference TRBV25-1 and TRBJ2-3, is as follows: EADIYQTPRYLVIGTGKKITLECSQTMGHDKMYWYQQDPGMELHLIHYSYGVNSTEKGDLSSESTVSRIRTEHFPLTLESARPSHTSQYLCASSEEGSTDTQYFGPGTRLTVL.

The genes are TRBV9 and TRBJ2-7, with D maybe TRBD1 (5 bases). CDR1 SGDLS and CDR2 YYNGEE come from the germline V gene. V was cut by 3 bases and J by 6 bases, with 7 bases left in between. The CDR3 is 11 amino acids. This chain's CDR3 is CASSGGVEQYF. In DNA form, the CDR3 reads TGTGCCAGCAGCGGGGGCGTCGAGCAGTACTTC.

This sequence joins TRBV6-5 and TRBJ1-2, with a tentative D call TRBD1 (5 bases). CDR3 length equals 14 residues. Deletions cut 7 bases from V and 8 bases from J, with 20 bases between. Per germline, CDR1 MNHEY and CDR2 SVGAGI. The chain's CDR3 is CASTVPDITGGYTF. CDR3 nucleotides: TGTGCCAGCACCGTCCCGGACATTACCGGAGGCTACACCTTC.

The V gene is TRBV6-1, the J gene TRBJ1-1, with D possibly matching TRBD1 (5 bases). Germline assignment: CDR1 MNHNS and CDR2 SASEGT. The CDR3 totals 14 residues. V was clipped by 0 bases and J by 10 bases, with 15 bases between them. Written as DNA, the CDR3 is TGTGCCAGCAGTGAAGCCAGCAGACACGGGGGAGCTTTCTTT. Translation gives CASSEASRHGGAFF.

V gene TRBV5-1 combines with J gene TRBJ2-7; no clear D gene. V shed 0 bases and J shed 3 bases, with 10 bases lying between them. Germline V gives CDR1 SGHRS, CDR2 YFSETQ. The CDR3 runs 14 residues. CDR3 sequence (DNA): TGCGCCAGCAGCTTGGCACTGCCAAACTACGAGCAGTACTTC. It translates to CASSLALPNYEQYF.

V usage is TRBV6-6 and J usage is TRBJ1-1, with 9 bases matching TRBD1. V gave up 5 bases and J gave up 4 bases; unmatched junction bases: 8. CDR1 MNHNY and CDR2 SVGAGI come from the germline V gene (reference sequence). The CDR3 loop spans 15 amino acids. The CDR3 loop is CASSPDRGVGTEAFF. DNA for the CDR3: TGTGCCAGCAGTCCAGACAGGGGGGTGGGCACTGAAGCTTTCTTT.

This sequence joins TRBV30 and TRBJ2-1; no reliable D call. Germline CDR1 is GTSNPN and CDR2 is SVGIG (reference sequence). The V end was cut by 5 bases, the J end by 4 bases, with 6 bases between. The CDR3 totals 11 residues. DNA for the CDR3: TGTGCCTGGGAGTCATACAATGAGCAGTTCTTC. Protein product: CAWESYNEQFF.

The V and J genes are TRBV12-3 or TRBV12-4 and TRBJ1-2, with D possibly matching TRBD1 (5 bases). The CDR3 has 13 amino acids. V lost 5 bases and J 8 bases, leaving 15 bases between the germline ends. The CDR3 DNA sequence: TGTGCCAGCAGTGCCATCTGGGGCGGAGGCTACACCTTC. Translated: CASSAIWGGGYTF.